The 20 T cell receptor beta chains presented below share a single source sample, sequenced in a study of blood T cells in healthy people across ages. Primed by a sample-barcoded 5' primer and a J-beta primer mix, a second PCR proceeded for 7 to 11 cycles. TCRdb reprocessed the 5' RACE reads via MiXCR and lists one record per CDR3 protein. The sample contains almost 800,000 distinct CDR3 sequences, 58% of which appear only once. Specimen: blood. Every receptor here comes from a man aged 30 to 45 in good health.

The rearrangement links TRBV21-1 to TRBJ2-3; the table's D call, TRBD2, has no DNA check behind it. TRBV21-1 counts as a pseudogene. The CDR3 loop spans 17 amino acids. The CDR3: CASSKAPLAGGTDTQYF. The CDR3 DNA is TGTGCCAGCAGCAAAGCGCCCCTAGCGGGAGGAACAGATACGCAGTATTTT.

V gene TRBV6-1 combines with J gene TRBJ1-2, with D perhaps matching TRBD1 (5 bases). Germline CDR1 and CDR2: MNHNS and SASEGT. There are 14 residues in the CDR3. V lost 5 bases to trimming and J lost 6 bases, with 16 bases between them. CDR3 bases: TGTGCCAGCAGTATACAAGTGGGGGTTGATGGCTACACCTTC. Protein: CASSIQVGVDGYTF.

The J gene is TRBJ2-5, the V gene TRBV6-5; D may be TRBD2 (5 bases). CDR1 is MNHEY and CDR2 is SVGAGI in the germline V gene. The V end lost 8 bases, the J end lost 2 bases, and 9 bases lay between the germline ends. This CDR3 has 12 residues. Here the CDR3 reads CASGRVQETQYF. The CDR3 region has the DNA TGTGCCAGCGGGCGGGTTCAAGAGACCCAGTACTTC.

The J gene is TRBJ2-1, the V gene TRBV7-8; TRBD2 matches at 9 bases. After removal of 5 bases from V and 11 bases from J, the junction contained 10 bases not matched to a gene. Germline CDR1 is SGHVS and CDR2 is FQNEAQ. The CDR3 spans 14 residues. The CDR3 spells CASSPRAGGTQQFF. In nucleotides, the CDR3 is TGTGCCAGCAGCCCTCGAGCGGGGGGCACGCAGCAGTTCTTC.

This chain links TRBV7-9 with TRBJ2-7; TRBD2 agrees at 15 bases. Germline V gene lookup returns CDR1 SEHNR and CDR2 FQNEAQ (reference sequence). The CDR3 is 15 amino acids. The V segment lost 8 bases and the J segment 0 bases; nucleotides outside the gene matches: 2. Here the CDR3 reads CASGTSGRSSYEQYF. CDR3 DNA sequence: TGTGCCAGCGGGACTAGCGGGAGGAGCTCCTACGAGCAGTACTTC. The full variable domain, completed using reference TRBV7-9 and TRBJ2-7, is DTGVSQNPRHKITKRGQNVTFRCDPISEHNRLYWYRQTLGQGPEFLTYFQNEAQLEKSRLLSDRFSAERPKGSFSTLEIQRTEQGDSAMYLCASGTSGRSSYEQYFGPGTRLTVT.

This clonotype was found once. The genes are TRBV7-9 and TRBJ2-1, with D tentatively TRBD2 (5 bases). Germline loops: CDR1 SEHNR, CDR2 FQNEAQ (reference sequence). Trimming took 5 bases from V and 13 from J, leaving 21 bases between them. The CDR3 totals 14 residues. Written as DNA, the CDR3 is TGTGCCAGCAGCCCCCTTCTAACGTGGGAGACCCAGTTCTTC. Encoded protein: CASSPLLTWETQFF.

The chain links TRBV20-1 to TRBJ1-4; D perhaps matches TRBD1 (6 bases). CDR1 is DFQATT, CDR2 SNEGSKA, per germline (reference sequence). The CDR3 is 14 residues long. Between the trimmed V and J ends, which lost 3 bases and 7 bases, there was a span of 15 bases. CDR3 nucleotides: TGCAGTGCTAGCTCCCAGGGGCGCTTTGAAAAACTGTTTTTT. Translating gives CSASSQGRFEKLFF.

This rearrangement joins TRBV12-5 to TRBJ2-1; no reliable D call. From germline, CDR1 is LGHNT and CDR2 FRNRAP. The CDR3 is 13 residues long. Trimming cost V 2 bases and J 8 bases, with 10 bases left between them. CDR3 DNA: TGTGCTAGTGGTTTGTTCGGTAGGGATGAGCAGTTCTTC. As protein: CASGLFGRDEQFF.

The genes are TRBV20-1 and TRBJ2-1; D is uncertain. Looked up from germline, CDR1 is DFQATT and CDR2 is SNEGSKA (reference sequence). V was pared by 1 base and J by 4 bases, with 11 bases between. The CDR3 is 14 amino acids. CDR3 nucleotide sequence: TGCAGTGCTAGAGGGCTGGAACTTTACAATGAGCAGTTCTTC. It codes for CSARGLELYNEQFF.

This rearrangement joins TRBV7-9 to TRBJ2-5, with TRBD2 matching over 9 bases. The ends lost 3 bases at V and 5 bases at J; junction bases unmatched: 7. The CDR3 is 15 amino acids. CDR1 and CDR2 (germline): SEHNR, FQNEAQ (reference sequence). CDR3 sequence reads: CASSFLSGSQETQYF. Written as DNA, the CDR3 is TGTGCCAGCAGCTTCCTTAGCGGGAGTCAGGAGACCCAGTACTTC.

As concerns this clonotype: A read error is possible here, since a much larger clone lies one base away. Here the CDR3 DNA reads TGCAGCGGTGGGACCGGGACAGGTAACGAGCTGTACTTC. Translation: CSGGTGTGNELYF. The genes are TRBV29-1 and TRBJ2-5; 8 bases are a match to TRBD1. V shed 7 bases, J shed 13 bases, and the junction held 17 bases outside the gene matches. The CDR3 extends over 13 amino acids. Germline V gene sequence: CDR1 SQVTM, CDR2 ANQGSEA.

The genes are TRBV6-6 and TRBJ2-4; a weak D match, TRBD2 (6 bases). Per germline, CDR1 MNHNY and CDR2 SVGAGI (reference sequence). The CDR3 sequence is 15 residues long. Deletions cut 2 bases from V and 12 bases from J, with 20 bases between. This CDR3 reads CASSYATGQSSDQYF. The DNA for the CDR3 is TGTGCCAGCAGTTACGCAACAGGCCAGTCTAGCGATCAGTACTTC.

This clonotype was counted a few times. CDR3 region: CASSECSTCEQYF. The CDR3 nucleotides read TGTGCCAGCAGCGAGTGCTCAACGTGCGAGCAGTACTTC. J is TRBJ2-7 and V is TRBV9, with unresolved D. V dropped 3 bases and J dropped 6 bases, with 13 bases sitting between them. The germline V gene encodes CDR1 SGDLS and CDR2 YYNGEE. The CDR3 has 13 residues.

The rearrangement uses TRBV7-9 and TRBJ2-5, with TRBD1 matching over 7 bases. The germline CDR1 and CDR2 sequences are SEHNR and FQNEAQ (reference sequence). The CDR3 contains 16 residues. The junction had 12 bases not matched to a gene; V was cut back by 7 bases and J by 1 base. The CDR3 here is CASTQEWGQTQETQYF. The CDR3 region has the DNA TGTGCCAGCACCCAAGAGTGGGGACAGACCCAAGAGACCCAGTACTTC. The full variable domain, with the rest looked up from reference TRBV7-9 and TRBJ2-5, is DTGVSQNPRHKITKRGQNVTFRCDPISEHNRLYWYRQTLGQGPEFLTYFQNEAQLEKSRLLSDRFSAERPKGSFSTLEIQRTEQGDSAMYLCASTQEWGQTQETQYFGPGTRLLVL.

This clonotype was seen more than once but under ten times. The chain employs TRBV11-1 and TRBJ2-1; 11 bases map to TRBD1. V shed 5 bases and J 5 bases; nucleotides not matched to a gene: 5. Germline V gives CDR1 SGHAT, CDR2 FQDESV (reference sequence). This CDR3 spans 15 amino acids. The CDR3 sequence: CASSPRDRGNNEQFF. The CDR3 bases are TGTGCCAGCAGCCCCCGGGACAGGGGGAACAATGAGCAGTTCTTC.

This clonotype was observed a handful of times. CDR3 DNA sequence: TGTGCCAGCAGCCGAACCCAGACAGGGGCCTACGAGCAGTACTTC. Its protein product is CASSRTQTGAYEQYF. The V gene is TRBV12-3 or TRBV12-4, the J gene TRBJ2-7; 8 bases match TRBD1. V shed 6 bases and J 2 bases; nucleotides not matched to a gene: 9. The CDR3 is made up of 15 amino acids.

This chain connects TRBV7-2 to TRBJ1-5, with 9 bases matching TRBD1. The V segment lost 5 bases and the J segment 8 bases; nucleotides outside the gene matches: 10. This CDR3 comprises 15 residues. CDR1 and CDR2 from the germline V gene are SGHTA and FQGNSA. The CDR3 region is CASSRTGDEGEPQHF. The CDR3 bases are TGTGCCAGCAGCAGGACAGGGGACGAGGGAGAGCCCCAGCATTTT. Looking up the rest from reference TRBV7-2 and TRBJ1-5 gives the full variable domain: GAGVSQSPSNKVTEKGKDVELRCDPISGHTALYWYRQSLGQGLEFLIYFQGNSAPDKSGLPSDRFSAERTGGSVSTLTIQRTQQEDSAVYLCASSRTGDEGEPQHFGDGTRLSIL.

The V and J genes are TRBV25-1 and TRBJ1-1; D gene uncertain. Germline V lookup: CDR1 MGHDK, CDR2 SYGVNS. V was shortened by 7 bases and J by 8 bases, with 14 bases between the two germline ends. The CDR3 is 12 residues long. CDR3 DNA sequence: TGTGCCAGCACTTCGGACCTGGAAGAAGCTTTCTTT. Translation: CASTSDLEEAFF.

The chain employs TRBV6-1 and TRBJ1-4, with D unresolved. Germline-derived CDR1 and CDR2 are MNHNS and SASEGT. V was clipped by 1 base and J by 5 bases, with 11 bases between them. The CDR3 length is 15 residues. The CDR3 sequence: CASSEVIQRNEKLFF. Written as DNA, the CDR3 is TGTGCCAGCAGTGAAGTGATACAGCGCAATGAAAAACTGTTTTTT.

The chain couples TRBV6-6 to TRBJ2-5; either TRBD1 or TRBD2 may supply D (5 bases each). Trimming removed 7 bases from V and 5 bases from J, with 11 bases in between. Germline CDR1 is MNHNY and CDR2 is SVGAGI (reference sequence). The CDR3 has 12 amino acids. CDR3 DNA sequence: TGTGCCAGCAACACCGGGGCGGAGACCCAGTACTTC. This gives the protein CASNTGAETQYF.